This T cell receptor (beta chain) was profiled in a study of cytomegalovirus exposure and HLA in healthy donors. Study-level points and caveats: HLA alleles showed associations with around 15,000 TCR beta sequences in a later analysis, at a 0.05 false discovery rate.

V lost 6 bases and J 5 bases, leaving 7 bases between the germline ends. In germline, CDR1 is MNHEY, CDR2 SVGAGI. CDR3 length: 11 residues. PCR employed 60 Vbeta and 13 Jbeta primers. Sequencing was performed with immunoSEQ multiplex PCR; in TCRdb, only in-frame clones are kept and a portion is missing. The table shows about 190,000 clones, with 80% to 85% occurring only once. On this clone itself: Its matching antigen is unknown.

The chain carries TRBV6-5 and TRBJ1-1; D unclear. This clonotype was obtained from a man in his fifties in good health and CMV-seronegative. The specimen sequenced was PBMCs. CDR3 amino acids: CASRENTEAFF. The DNA of the CDR3 is TGTGCCAGCAGAGAGAATACTGAAGCTTTCTTT.